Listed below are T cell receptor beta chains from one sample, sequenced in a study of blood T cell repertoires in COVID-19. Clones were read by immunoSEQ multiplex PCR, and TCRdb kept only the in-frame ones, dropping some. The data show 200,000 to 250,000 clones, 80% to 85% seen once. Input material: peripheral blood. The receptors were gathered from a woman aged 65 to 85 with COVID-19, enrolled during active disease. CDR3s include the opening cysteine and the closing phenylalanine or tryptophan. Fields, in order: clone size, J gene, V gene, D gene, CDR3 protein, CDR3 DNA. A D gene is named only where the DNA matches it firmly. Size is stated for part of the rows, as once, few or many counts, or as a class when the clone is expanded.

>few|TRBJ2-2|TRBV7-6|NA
CASSPVHNTGELFF
TGTGCCAGCAGCCCAGTCCACAACACCGGGGAGCTGTTTTTT
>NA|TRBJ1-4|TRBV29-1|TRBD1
CSTQTGKGEKLFF
TGCAGCACTCAGACAGGGAAGGGTGAAAAACTGTTTTTT
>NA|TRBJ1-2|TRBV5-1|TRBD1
CASSLRTGSEVGYTF
TGCGCCAGCAGCTTAAGGACAGGGTCAGAAGTTGGCTACACCTTC
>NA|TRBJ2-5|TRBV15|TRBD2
CATSTGTSGSGTQYF
TGTGCCACCAGCACTGGGACTAGCGGGAGTGGGACCCAGTACTTC
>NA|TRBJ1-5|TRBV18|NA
CASSRPGYFAGDENQPQHF
TGTGCCAGCTCACGACCCGGGTATTTTGCAGGGGACGAGAATCAGCCCCAGCATTTT
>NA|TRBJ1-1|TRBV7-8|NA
CASMREGQNTEAFF
TGTGCCAGCATGAGGGAGGGCCAGAACACTGAAGCTTTCTTT
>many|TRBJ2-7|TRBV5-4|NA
CASSKGLRGLWEQYF
TGTGCCAGCAGCAAGGGACTGAGAGGACTCTGGGAGCAGTACTTC
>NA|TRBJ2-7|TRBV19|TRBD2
CASSIGGTSSYEQYF
TGTGCCAGTAGTATAGGTGGGACTAGCTCCTACGAGCAGTACTTC
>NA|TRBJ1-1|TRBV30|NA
CAWSLTGLAEAFF
TGTGCCTGGAGCCTCACAGGGTTGGCTGAAGCTTTCTTT
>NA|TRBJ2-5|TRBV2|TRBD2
CASSEGLAGGRKTQYF
TGTGCCAGCAGTGAGGGACTAGCGGGAGGGCGCAAGACCCAGTACTTC
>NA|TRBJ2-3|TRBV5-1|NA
CASSLVVSTPGLTQYF
TGCGCCAGCAGCTTGGTGGTTAGTACCCCCGGACTTACGCAGTATTTT
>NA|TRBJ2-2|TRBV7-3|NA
CASSLTGRHNTGELFF
TGTGCCAGCAGCTTAACGGGTAGACACAACACCGGGGAGCTGTTTTTT
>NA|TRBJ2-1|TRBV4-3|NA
CASSQDAPRSGDEQFF
TGCGCCAGCAGCCAAGACGCCCCCCGTTCAGGGGATGAGCAGTTCTTC
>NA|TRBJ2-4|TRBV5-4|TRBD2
CASSLAGGPNIQYF
TGTGCCAGCAGCTTGGCGGGAGGGCCCAACATTCAGTACTTC
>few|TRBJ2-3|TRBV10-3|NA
CAISENLSGVSSTDTQYF
TGTGCCATCAGTGAAAACCTCTCAGGGGTCTCGAGCACAGATACGCAGTATTTT
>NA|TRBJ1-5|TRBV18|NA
CASSPQGTYQPQHF
TGTGCCAGCTCACCACAGGGGACATATCAGCCCCAGCATTTT
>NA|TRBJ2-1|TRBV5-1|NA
CASSRNQVVNEQFF
TGCGCCAGCAGCAGGAATCAGGTGGTTAATGAGCAGTTCTTC
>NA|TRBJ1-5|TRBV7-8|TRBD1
CASSRDRDQPQHF
TGTGCCAGCAGCCGGGACAGGGATCAGCCCCAGCATTTT
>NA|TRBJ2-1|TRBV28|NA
CASSLRNEQFF
TGTGCCAGCAGTTTGCGCAATGAGCAGTTCTTC
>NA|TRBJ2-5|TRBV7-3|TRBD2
CASSLSSGSYETQYF
TGTGCCAGCAGCTTGTCTAGCGGGAGTTATGAGACCCAGTACTTC
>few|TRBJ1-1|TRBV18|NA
CASSRSRDTEAFF
TGTGCCAGCTCACGATCGAGAGACACTGAAGCTTTCTTT
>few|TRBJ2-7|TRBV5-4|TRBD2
CASSFSAGADYEQYF
TGTGCCAGCAGCTTCTCGGCGGGAGCCGACTACGAGCAGTACTTC
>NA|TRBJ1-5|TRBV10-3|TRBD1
CAISDSTGVANQPQHF
TGTGCCATCAGTGACTCGACAGGGGTGGCCAATCAGCCCCAGCATTTT
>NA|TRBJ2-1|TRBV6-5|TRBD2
CATKRTSGYNEQFF
TGTGCCACTAAGAGGACTAGCGGGTACAATGAGCAGTTCTTC
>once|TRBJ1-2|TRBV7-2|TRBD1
CASSSAGTAYGYTF
TGTGCCAGCAGTTCCGCCGGGACAGCTTATGGCTACACCTTC
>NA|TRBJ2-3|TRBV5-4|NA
CASSLGSAKDTQYF
TGTGCCAGCAGCTTGGGTAGCGCGAAAGATACGCAGTATTTT
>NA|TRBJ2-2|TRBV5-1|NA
CASSLVGATNTGELFF
TGCGCCAGCAGCTTGGTGGGGGCAACGAACACCGGGGAGCTGTTTTTT
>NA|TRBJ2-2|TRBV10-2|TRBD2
CASKELAGGGGELFF
TGCGCCAGCAAAGAACTAGCGGGAGGGGGCGGGGAGCTGTTTTTT
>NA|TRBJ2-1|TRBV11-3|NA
CASSLDSRQGGKYNEQFF
TGTGCCAGCAGCTTAGATTCGAGGCAGGGGGGAAAATACAATGAGCAGTTCTTC
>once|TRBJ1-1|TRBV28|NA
CASSSSGDGTDRAFF
TGTGCCAGCAGTTCGTCAGGGGACGGAACCGACCGAGCTTTCTTT
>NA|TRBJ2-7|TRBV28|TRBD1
CASSILGGGYEQYF
TGTGCCAGCAGTATTTTAGGGGGCGGATACGAGCAGTACTTC
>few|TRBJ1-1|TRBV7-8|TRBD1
CASRTGLGSMNTEAFF
TGTGCCAGCAGGACAGGGTTAGGTAGCATGAACACTGAAGCTTTCTTT
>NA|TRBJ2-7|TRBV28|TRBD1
CASSSSSPGTGFYEQYF
TGTGCCAGCAGTTCGTCCTCCCCCGGGACAGGATTCTACGAGCAGTACTTC
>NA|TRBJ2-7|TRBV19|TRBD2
CASSTGTNPYEQYF
TGTGCCAGTAGTACGGGGACTAACCCCTACGAGCAGTACTTC
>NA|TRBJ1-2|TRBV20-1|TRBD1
CSASDRGLRGYTF
TGCAGTGCTAGTGACAGGGGGTTGCGAGGCTACACCTTC
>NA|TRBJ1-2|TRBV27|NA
CASRPFVPSLNYGYTF
TGTGCCAGCAGGCCATTCGTGCCAAGCCTAAACTATGGCTACACCTTC
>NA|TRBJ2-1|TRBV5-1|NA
CASSLTFQAGASGGVYNEQFF
TGCGCCAGCAGCTTGACGTTTCAAGCGGGAGCGTCAGGGGGGGTCTACAATGAGCAGTTCTTC
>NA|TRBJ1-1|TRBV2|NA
CASSETPWTATEAFF
TGTGCCAGCAGTGAAACTCCCTGGACAGCCACTGAAGCTTTCTTT
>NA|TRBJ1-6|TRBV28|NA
CASSSGTFNSPLHF
TGTGCCAGCAGTTCCGGGACTTTCAATTCACCCCTCCACTTT
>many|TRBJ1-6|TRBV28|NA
CASRVQGVRFSPLHF
TGTGCCAGCAGAGTTCAAGGGGTTCGTTTTTCACCCCTCCACTTT
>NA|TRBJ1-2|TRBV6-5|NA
CASSYRPGQGGYGYTF
TGTGCCAGCAGTTACCGTCCGGGACAAGGAGGCTATGGCTACACCTTC
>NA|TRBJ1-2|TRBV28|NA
CASRAPDTPINYGYTF
TGTGCCAGCAGGGCCCCTGACACTCCGATTAACTATGGCTACACCTTC
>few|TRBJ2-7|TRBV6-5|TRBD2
CASSLSHGGYEQYF
TGTGCCAGCAGCCTCTCCCACGGGGGGTACGAGCAGTACTTC
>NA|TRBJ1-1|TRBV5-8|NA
CASSLVGGQPMNTEAFF
TGTGCCAGCAGCTTGGTCGGAGGACAGCCAATGAACACTGAAGCTTTCTTT
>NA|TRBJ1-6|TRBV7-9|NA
CASSLAANSPLHF
TGTGCCAGCAGCTTAGCAGCGAATTCACCCCTCCACTTT
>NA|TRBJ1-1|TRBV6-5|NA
CASSYSIAGEGAFF
TGTGCCAGCAGTTACTCGATTGCGGGGGAAGGGGCTTTCTTT
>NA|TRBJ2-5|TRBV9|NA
CASSVGRGTQYF
TGTGCCAGCAGCGTGGGCCGGGGGACCCAGTACTTC
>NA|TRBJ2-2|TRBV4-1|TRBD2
CASSQRTSWTGELFF
TGCGCCAGCAGCCAGAGGACTAGCTGGACCGGGGAGCTGTTTTTT
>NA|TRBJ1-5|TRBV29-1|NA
CSVEIRSGQPQHF
TGCAGCGTTGAGATTCGAAGCGGTCAGCCCCAGCATTTT
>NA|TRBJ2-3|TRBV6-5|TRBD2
CASSRGRVDTQYF
TGTGCCAGCAGTCGGGGGAGGGTAGATACGCAGTATTTT
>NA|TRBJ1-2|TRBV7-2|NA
CASSPNSNGYTF
TGTGCCAGCAGCCCAAACAGCAATGGCTACACCTTC
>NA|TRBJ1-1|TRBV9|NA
CASSARVSNTEAFF
TGTGCCAGCAGCGCCAGGGTGTCCAACACTGAAGCTTTCTTT
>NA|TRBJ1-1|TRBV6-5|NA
CASSLTPGGGGAFF
TGTGCCAGCAGTTTAACGCCGGGAGGGGGGGGAGCTTTCTTT
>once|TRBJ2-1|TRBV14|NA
CASSQESTYNEQFF
TGTGCCAGCAGCCAAGAGTCCACCTACAATGAGCAGTTCTTC
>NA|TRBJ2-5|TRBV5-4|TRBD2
CASSLRTSGSALQETQYF
TGTGCCAGCAGCTTGCGGACTAGCGGGAGCGCCCTCCAAGAGACCCAGTACTTC
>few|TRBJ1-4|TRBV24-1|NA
CATSDSQGRSEKLFF
TGTGCCACCAGTGACTCACAGGGAAGGTCTGAAAAACTGTTTTTT
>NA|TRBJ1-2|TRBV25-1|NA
CASSRGYGYTF
TGTGCCAGCAGTCGAGGATATGGCTACACCTTC